These 11 T cell receptor beta chains came from one sample sequenced in a study of blood T cell repertoires in COVID-19. Using immunoSEQ multiplex PCR, the repertoire was profiled, and TCRdb retains in-frame clones only, with some absent. Found here are fewer than 250,000 clones, 85% to 90% of them singletons; the top ten hold 2.2%. Sequenced material: peripheral blood. The receptors here all came from a woman in her forties or fifties with acute or convalescent COVID-19.

This clone has more than one count but fewer than ten. The J gene is TRBJ2-5, the V gene TRBV4-3; a possible D gene is TRBD1 (5 bases). Looked up from germline, CDR1 is LGHNA and CDR2 is YSLEER. The CDR3 consists of 13 residues. V shed 0 bases and J shed 4 bases, with 6 bases lying between them. DNA of the CDR3: TGCGCCAGCAGCCAAGATAGGGGAGAGACCCAGTACTTC. Amino acids: CASSQDRGETQYF.

The table lists this clone with a few counts. V usage is TRBV24-1 and J usage is TRBJ1-2, with 8 nucleotides matching TRBD1. The germline V gene encodes CDR1 KGHDR and CDR2 SFDVKD. V was pared by 4 bases and J by 6 bases, with 9 bases of the junction left unmatched. The length of the CDR3 is 15 residues. For the CDR3, the DNA is TGTGCCACCAGTGAGTCAGGGGGCGAGGTTAATGGCTACACCTTC. This sequence encodes CATSESGGEVNGYTF.

V usage is TRBV12-5 and J usage is TRBJ1-1; 9 bases align to TRBD1. V shed 1 base and J 4 bases; nucleotides not matched to a gene: 1. This CDR3 comprises 14 residues. CDR1 and CDR2 from the germline V gene are LGHNT and FRNRAP. DNA of the CDR3: TGTGCTAGTGGTTTGGAGACAGGGGGCACTGAAGCTTTCTTT. As protein: CASGLETGGTEAFF. Using reference TRBV12-5 and TRBJ1-1 for the parts outside the CDR3, the full variable domain is DARVTQTPRHKVTEMGQEVTMRCQPILGHNTVFWYRQTMMQGLELLAYFRNRAPLDDSGMPKDRFSAEMPDATLATLKIQPSEPRDSAVYFCASGLETGGTEAFFGQGTRLTVV.

The rearrangement joins TRBV5-3 to TRBJ1-3; 8 bases fit TRBD1. TRBV5-3 has ORF status, its function being uncertain. J gave up 0 bases and V 1 base, and 15 bases lay outside the gene matches. This CDR3 region has 20 residues. The CDR3 nucleotides are TGTGCCAGAAGCTTGATTTTCGGGGACAGGCATAGATCCTCTGGAAACACCATATATTTT. Its protein is CARSLIFGDRHRSSGNTIYF.

V is TRBV5-1 and J is TRBJ1-2; TRBD1 aligns across 7 bases. This CDR3 comprises 16 residues. V gave up 4 bases and J gave up 5 bases; unmatched junction bases: 14. Germline loops: CDR1 SGHRS, CDR2 YFSETQ. The CDR3 sequence is CASSTRQGLSAYGYTF. In nucleotides, the CDR3 is TGCGCCAGCAGCACCCGACAGGGACTCTCAGCGTATGGCTACACCTTC.

This chain links TRBV5-6 with TRBJ2-1, with a possible D match to TRBD1 (6 bases). Trimming cost V 4 bases and J 6 bases, with 11 bases left between them. The CDR3 has 13 residues. In germline, CDR1 is SGHDT, CDR2 YYEEEE. The CDR3 here is CASSPQTGNEQFF. DNA of the CDR3: TGTGCCAGCAGCCCGCAGACAGGCAATGAGCAGTTCTTC.

The V call is TRBV30, the J call TRBJ2-2; 7 bases match TRBD1. Trimming at V came to 4 bases and at J to 7 bases, leaving 6 bases not matched to a gene. The CDR3 is 13 amino acids. Germline assignment: CDR1 GTSNPN and CDR2 SVGIG (reference sequence). Written as DNA, the CDR3 is TGTGCCTGGATTCAAGCAGGGGGCGGGGAGCTGTTTTTT. Protein product: CAWIQAGGGELFF.

This rearrangement joins TRBV6-2 or TRBV6-3 to TRBJ1-1, with D possibly being TRBD1 (5 bases). CDR3 length equals 13 residues. Trimming took off 5 bases at V and 1 base at J, with 8 bases between the two ends. CDR1 MNHEY and CDR2 SVGEGT come from the germline V gene. The CDR3 DNA reads TGTGCCAGCAGTAAGACAGAGAACACTGAAGCTTTCTTT. This sequence encodes CASSKTENTEAFF.

The V and J genes are TRBV3-1 (or the pseudogene TRBV3-2) and TRBJ1-4; weak D call: TRBD1 (5 bases). Germline V CDR1 and CDR2: LGHDT, YNNKEL (reference sequence). The CDR3 covers 15 residues. The CDR3 protein is CAKRVGVFSNEKLFF. CDR3 in DNA: TGTGCTAAGCGGGTAGGGGTTTTCTCTAATGAAAAACTGTTTTTT.

The gene calls are TRBV5-1 and TRBJ1-2; 11 positions match TRBD1. V gave up 4 bases and J gave up 4 bases; unmatched junction bases: 3. This CDR3 region has 14 residues. Germline V lookup: CDR1 SGHRS, CDR2 YFSETQ. In DNA, the CDR3 is TGCGCCAGCAGCGCGGGACAGGGGGGCTATGGCTACACCTTC. This translates into CASSAGQGGYGYTF.

CDR3 coding DNA: TGTGCCAGCAGCTCCAACAGGAACACTGAAGCTTTCTTT. Protein sequence: CASSSNRNTEAFF. The chain links TRBV7-8 to TRBJ1-1, with D uncertain. V lost 4 bases, J lost 1 base, and 7 bases lay in between. Germline lookup yields CDR1 SGHVS and CDR2 FQNEAQ. The CDR3 covers 13 residues.